Sequencing of this T cell receptor beta chain was carried out in a study of T cells in Graves' hyperthyroidism and ophthalmopathy. Background on the study: Peripheral blood collection took place at initial diagnosis, before any treatment.

Overall study findings and caveats: Clonotypes that were expanded in thyroid above 0.001 mostly appeared in blood too.

The sample of blood was obtained at first hyperthyroidism diagnosis (before any ophthalmopathy symptoms). This clonotype occurred many times. Its cognate antigen is unknown. Looked up from germline, CDR1 is MDHEN and CDR2 is SYDVKM. Trimming removed 5 bases at V and 7 bases at J, with 21 bases between. The CDR3 runs to 16 residues. Amplified TCR beta CDR3 regions came from RNA transcripts. TCR CDR3 regions were first amplified by RT-PCR with HTBI primers. TCRdb itself ran the multiplex PCR reads through MiXCR, one entry per CDR3 protein. Altogether some 600,000 distinct CDR3 sequences are present, around 14% being singletons, with the ten largest covering under 7%.

This TCR derives from a woman in her twenties or thirties with Graves' hyperthyroidism that later progressed to Graves' ophthalmopathy. Input material: blood. The V and J genes are TRBV28 and TRBJ2-1; no definite D call. CDR3 sequence reads: CASSTFNIPTVNEQFF. CDR3 DNA: TGTGCCAGCAGTACCTTCAACATTCCTACAGTGAATGAGCAGTTCTTC.